Below are 14 T cell receptor beta chains sequenced from a single sample in a study of T cell changes during pregnancy in multiple sclerosis. TCRdb's copy holds only in-frame clones and misses some; the assay was immunoSEQ multiplex PCR. The table includes roughly 40,000 clones, over 85% detected once. The source material was CD4+ T cells from peripheral blood mononuclear cells, sampled in the first trimester of pregnancy. These receptors were taken from a female donor with multiple sclerosis, enrolled in a pregnancy study.

The V call is TRBV6-5, the J call TRBJ2-7, with 9 bases fitting TRBD2. The CDR3 spans 14 residues. With 0 bases clipped from V and 3 bases from J, the junction kept 0 bases outside the gene matches. In germline, CDR1 is MNHEY, CDR2 SVGAGI. CDR3 amino acids: CASSYSSGSYEQYF. CDR3 coding DNA: TGTGCCAGCAGTTACTCTAGCGGGAGCTACGAGCAGTACTTC.

The J gene is TRBJ2-3, the V gene TRBV5-4, with 9 bases fitting TRBD2. Germline V CDR1 and CDR2: SGHNT, YYREEE (reference sequence). The CDR3 covers 17 residues. Trimming removed 0 bases from V and 6 bases from J; junction bases left unmatched: 11. The CDR3 sequence is CASSLAESQRGEDTQYF. The CDR3 DNA is TGTGCCAGCAGCTTGGCCGAGTCCCAGCGGGGGGAGGATACGCAGTATTTT.

CDR3 nucleotide sequence: TGTGCCAGCAGTTTAGGCAGTTTCTACGAGCAGTACTTC. This gives the protein CASSLGSFYEQYF. The chain carries TRBV28 and TRBJ2-7; D gene uncertain. The V gene lost 2 bases and the J gene lost 3 bases, with 8 bases spanning the gap. CDR1 and CDR2 from the germline V gene are MDHEN and SYDVKM. The CDR3 is 13 residues long.

This clone was detected only once. The V call is TRBV19, the J call TRBJ1-2; D possibly corresponds to TRBD1 (5 bases). The CDR3 is 13 amino acids. Germline lookup yields CDR1 LNHDA and CDR2 SQIVND (reference sequence). V was clipped by 6 bases and J by 2 bases, with 10 bases between them. In nucleotides, the CDR3 is TGTGCCAGTAGAGGGGCGACGAACTATGGCTACACCTTC. This encodes CASRGATNYGYTF.

The chain uses TRBV7-2 and TRBJ2-3, with D perhaps matching TRBD2 (6 bases). Trimming took off 1 base at V and 2 bases at J, with 13 bases between the two ends. The CDR3 contains 16 residues. Germline values: CDR1 SGHTA, CDR2 FQGNSA. CDR3 protein: CASSLGRGGITDTQYF. The CDR3 coding sequence is TGTGCCAGCAGCTTAGGGAGGGGCGGGATCACAGATACGCAGTATTTT.

The chain carries TRBV5-6 and TRBJ1-5; TRBD1 is a possible D gene (6 bases). From germline, CDR1 is SGHDT and CDR2 YYEEEE. There are 14 residues in the CDR3. Deletions cut 3 bases from V and 6 bases from J, with 13 bases between. CDR3 protein: CASSSAGAGQPQHF. The CDR3 coding sequence is TGTGCCAGCAGCTCGGCAGGGGCGGGTCAGCCCCAGCATTTT.

The chain couples TRBV19 to TRBJ2-7; 7 bases fit TRBD1. Germline V gene lookup returns CDR1 LNHDA and CDR2 SQIVND (reference sequence). The CDR3 runs 12 residues. The junction had 2 bases not matched to a gene; V was cut back by 4 bases and J by 5 bases. The chain's CDR3 is CASSTDRDEQYF. The CDR3, as DNA: TGTGCCAGTAGTACTGACAGGGACGAGCAGTACTTC. Looking up the rest from reference TRBV19 and TRBJ2-7 gives the full variable domain: DGGITQSPKYLFRKEGQNVTLSCEQNLNHDAMYWYRQDPGQGLRLIYYSQIVNDFQKGDIAEGYSVSREKKESFPLTVTSAQKNPTAFYLCASSTDRDEQYFGPGTRLTVT.

The chain employs TRBV9 and TRBJ1-1; no clear D. There are 14 residues in the CDR3. The germline V gene encodes CDR1 SGDLS and CDR2 YYNGEE. V lost 3 bases and J lost 4, with 13 bases in between. The CDR3 loop is CASSDQRRGTEAFF. The CDR3 DNA reads TGTGCCAGCAGCGACCAGAGGCGCGGCACTGAAGCTTTCTTT.

This rearrangement joins TRBV7-2 to TRBJ1-3, with 9 bases matching TRBD1. Germline V gene lookup returns CDR1 SGHTA and CDR2 FQGNSA. CDR3 length equals 16 residues. Trimming took 1 base from V and 4 from J; bases not matched to a gene: 5. DNA for the CDR3: TGTGCCAGCAGCTTAGATGACAGGGGGTCCGGAAACACCATATATTTT. It encodes CASSLDDRGSGNTIYF.

V is TRBV4-1 and J is TRBJ2-3; 9 nucleotides agree with TRBD1. This CDR3 region has 15 residues. Per the germline V gene, CDR1 is MGHRA and CDR2 is YSYEKL. After removal of 6 bases from V and 2 bases from J, the junction contained 6 bases not matched to a gene. CDR3 sequence (DNA): TGCGCCAGCAGTCAGGACAGGGGATACACAGATACGCAGTATTTT. Residues: CASSQDRGYTDTQYF.

The chain links TRBV7-9 to TRBJ2-1; 14 bases agree with TRBD2. V was pared by 5 bases and J by 3 bases, with 12 bases of the junction left unmatched. Germline V gene sequence: CDR1 SEHNR, CDR2 FQNEAQ (reference sequence). This CDR3 has 19 amino acids. CDR3 coding DNA: TGTGCCAGCAGCCGAACGGGACTAGCGGGAGTGGACGTCTACAATGAGCAGTTCTTC. It encodes CASSRTGLAGVDVYNEQFF.

This clone occurred a few times. This chain connects TRBV22-1 to TRBJ1-4; the table calls TRBD1, which could not be checked here. TRBV22-1 is described as a pseudogene. This CDR3 spans 15 amino acids. CDR3 sequence reads: CPGRTKGEAHEKLFF. The CDR3 DNA follows: TGTCCTGGGAGAACTAAGGGGGAAGCTCATGAAAAACTGTTTTTT.

The chain combines TRBV10-1 with TRBJ1-5; D gene unclear. CDR1 and CDR2 from the germline V gene are WNHNN and SYGVQD (reference sequence). The CDR3 covers 16 residues. V was clipped by 2 bases and J by 6 bases, with 17 bases between them. In nucleotides, the CDR3 is TGCGCCAGCAGTGAGGGGGAGAGGGATACCACTCAGCCCCAGCATTTT. This gives the protein CASSEGERDTTQPQHF.

This sequence joins TRBV4-1 and TRBJ1-2, with D unclear. V was shortened by 4 bases and J by 2 bases, with 17 bases between the two germline ends. CDR3 length: 16 residues. CDR1 is MGHRA and CDR2 is YSYEKL in the germline V gene. CDR3 protein: CASSPQRGHPNYGYTF. Here the CDR3 DNA reads TGCGCCAGCAGCCCCCAACGCGGGCACCCCAACTATGGCTACACCTTC.